This TCR beta chain stems from a study of T-cell memory formation after mild COVID-19. This clonotype was picked up many times. The TCR alpha and TCR beta cDNA libraries, bearing sample barcodes and UMIs, were generated by 5'RACE using constant-segment primers. TCRdb independently ran MiXCR on the 5' RACE reads; one entry per CDR3 protein. This sample has around 30,000 distinct CDR3 sequences, with roughly an eighth found just once. The CDR3 loop spans 14 amino acids. Germline trimming cut 4 bases from V and 4 bases from J; bases unmatched to any gene: 4. Per germline, CDR1 SGHRS and CDR2 YFSETQ. Sequencing was done on a sample of PBMCs or a T cell subset sorted from them (not recorded which). V usage is TRBV5-1 and J usage is TRBJ1-2; the match to TRBD1 covers 10 bases. The sequence came from an adult woman who had mild COVID-19 (a few samples of this study predate the infection). Cell type and time point are not known. CDR3 residues: CASSPGQGIYGYTF. DNA of the CDR3: TGCGCCAGCAGCCCGGGACAGGGGATCTATGGCTACACCTTC.